The 24 T cell receptor beta chains in this list originate from one sample, sequenced in a study of shared clonotypes between healthy human individuals. Sequencing used immunoSEQ multiplex PCR; TCRdb keeps in-frame clones, though not all of them. The table has a few million clones, 85% to 95% seen once. The sequencing input was naive CD4+ T cells from PBMCs. Specified subset: CD45RA+ positively selected. All receptors come from a man aged 18 to 29 in good health. Some clones in this sample may be carry-over from other donors' samples.

This chain joins TRBV7-2 and TRBJ2-7; the D is unclear. The germline V gene encodes CDR1 SGHTA and CDR2 FQGNSA. The CDR3 is 16 amino acids. The germline V and J ends were trimmed by 5 bases and 0 bases, with 17 bases remaining between them. The CDR3 reads CASSPLSSAYSYEQYF. The DNA for the CDR3 is TGTGCCAGCAGCCCCTTGTCGTCGGCCTACTCCTACGAGCAGTACTTC.

In the case of this clone: This sample includes further DNA sequences coding for the same CDR3. The rearrangement uses TRBV5-1 and TRBJ2-5; D is possibly TRBD2 (6 bases). V lost 4 bases and J 5 bases, leaving 12 bases between the germline ends. The germline V gene encodes CDR1 SGHRS and CDR2 YFSETQ. CDR3 length: 13 residues. This chain's CDR3 is CASSPGSGETQYF. Written as DNA, the CDR3 is TGCGCCAGCAGCCCCGGGAGTGGGGAGACCCAGTACTTC.

Concerning this clone: The sample has other DNA sequences that encode this CDR3 too. This chain links TRBV7-2 with TRBJ2-7; D possibly matches TRBD1 or TRBD2 (5 bases each). The CDR3 is 15 amino acids. V lost 1 base and J 0 bases, leaving 10 bases between the germline ends. The germline V gene encodes CDR1 SGHTA and CDR2 FQGNSA. CDR3 nucleotide sequence: TGTGCCAGCAGCTTAGGGCCAGGGAGCTCCTACGAGCAGTACTTC. Its translation is CASSLGPGSSYEQYF.

This chain connects TRBV6-5 to TRBJ2-7, with 7 bases lining up with TRBD2. The CDR3 is 13 amino acids. CDR1 and CDR2 from the germline V gene are MNHEY and SVGAGI. V lost 5 bases, J lost 2 bases, and 3 bases stayed unmatched. The CDR3 loop is CASSTGTTYEQYF. DNA for the CDR3: TGTGCCAGCAGTACCGGGACTACCTACGAGCAGTACTTC.

This clone was seen a handful of times. The J gene is TRBJ1-2, the V gene TRBV7-9; no clear D. The CDR3 length is 17 residues. CDR1 is SEHNR, CDR2 FQNEAQ, per germline (reference sequence). The V and J ends lost 5 bases and 0 bases respectively, with 19 bases between them. The CDR3 protein is CASSPPALHQANYGYTF. The CDR3 nucleotides read TGTGCCAGCAGCCCGCCGGCGCTGCATCAGGCTAACTATGGCTACACCTTC.

This clone was counted between two and nine times. The chain carries TRBV30 and TRBJ2-7; D possibly corresponds to TRBD1 (6 bases). This CDR3 has 11 residues. The V and J ends lost 5 bases and 9 bases respectively, with 14 bases between them. CDR1 is GTSNPN and CDR2 is SVGIG in the germline V gene (reference sequence). The chain's CDR3 is CAWRTVRAQYF. The CDR3 DNA follows: TGTGCCTGGCGGACAGTAAGGGCGCAGTACTTC. Full variable domain (rest looked up from reference TRBV30 and TRBJ2-7): SQTIHQWPATLVQPVGSPLSLECTVEGTSNPNLYWYRQAAGRGLQLLFYSVGIGQISSEVPQNLSASRPQDRQFILSSKKLLLSDSGFYLCAWRTVRAQYFGPGTRLTVT.

The V gene is TRBV5-1, the J gene TRBJ2-5, with D unclear. The better agreement between TRBJ2-7 and the DNA end casts doubt on the J call. This CDR3 region has 15 residues. Germline CDR1 and CDR2: SGHRS and YFSETQ. CDR3 protein: CASSLGQDPSYEQYF. The CDR3 region has the DNA TGCGCCAGCAGCTTGGGCCAGGATCCCTCCTACGAGCAGTACTTC.

The J gene is TRBJ2-2, the V gene TRBV27; D possibly uses TRBD1 or TRBD2 (6 bases each). V was cut by 5 bases and J by 3 bases, with 13 bases left in between. Looked up from germline, CDR1 is MNHEY and CDR2 is SMNVEV (reference sequence). The CDR3 contains 15 residues. CDR3 sequence (DNA): TGTGCCAGCAGTACCAGGGGAGGCGACACCGGGGAGCTGTTTTTT. This sequence encodes CASSTRGGDTGELFF.

As concerns this clone: A junction boundary mismatches the germline segment, possibly from a read error. The chain recombines TRBV28 with TRBJ2-1; D is perhaps TRBD2 (6 bases). There are 17 residues in the CDR3. Germline assignment: CDR1 MDHEN and CDR2 SYDVKM. CDR3 in amino acids: CASSFLKRASSYTEQFF. The DNA of the CDR3 is TGTGCCAGCAGTTTCCTTAAGCGGGCGAGCTCCTACACTGAGCAGTTCTTC.

The chain combines TRBV5-1 with TRBJ2-7; TRBD2 aligns across 10 bases. The ends lost 1 base at V and 6 bases at J; junction bases unmatched: 7. Germline V gene lookup returns CDR1 SGHRS and CDR2 YFSETQ. The CDR3 runs to 15 residues. DNA of the CDR3: TGCGCCAGCAGCTTGATAACTAGCGGGACGAGCGAGCAGTACTTC. This encodes CASSLITSGTSEQYF.

The rearrangement uses TRBV10-1 and TRBJ1-5, with 8 bases identical to TRBD1. Per the germline V gene, CDR1 is WNHNN and CDR2 is SYGVQD (reference sequence). With 4 bases clipped from V and 1 base from J, the junction kept 3 bases outside the gene matches. This CDR3 region has 15 residues. CDR3 sequence: CASSGQGRSNQPQHF. The CDR3 DNA sequence: TGCGCCAGCAGTGGACAGGGGAGGAGCAATCAGCCCCAGCATTTT.

The chain is built from TRBV7-2 and TRBJ2-7; 8 bases are shared with TRBD2. Germline CDR1 is SGHTA and CDR2 is FQGNSA. The V and J ends lost 5 bases and 2 bases, in that order; junction bases with no gene match: 11. CDR3 length: 16 residues. The CDR3 spells CASSPATSGRTYEQYF. The CDR3, as DNA: TGTGCCAGCAGCCCCGCCACGAGCGGGAGAACCTACGAGCAGTACTTC.

This rearrangement joins TRBV19 to TRBJ1-5, with TRBD1 as a possible D gene (5 bases). The CDR3 has 18 amino acids. V lost 3 bases and J 0 bases, leaving 18 bases between the germline ends. The germline V gene encodes CDR1 LNHDA and CDR2 SQIVND (reference sequence). CDR3 sequence: CASSIGSGAGISNQPQHF. CDR3 in DNA: TGTGCCAGTAGTATCGGGTCCGGGGCAGGGATTAGCAATCAGCCCCAGCATTTT. Full variable domain (missing parts from reference TRBV19 and TRBJ1-5): DGGITQSPKYLFRKEGQNVTLSCEQNLNHDAMYWYRQDPGQGLRLIYYSQIVNDFQKGDIAEGYSVSREKKESFPLTVTSAQKNPTAFYLCASSIGSGAGISNQPQHFGDGTRLSIL.

A note on this clone: The same CDR3 can be traced to other DNA sequences in this sample. This chain joins TRBV28 and TRBJ1-2; 12 bases align to TRBD1. CDR1 is MDHEN, CDR2 SYDVKM, per germline. The V segment lost 4 bases and the J segment 8 bases; nucleotides outside the gene matches: 11. The CDR3 contains 16 residues. The CDR3 DNA reads as TGTGCCAGCAGTTCCCCGGGACAGGGGGCTCGTCGGGGCTACACCTTC. It yields the protein CASSSPGQGARRGYTF.

The chain is built from TRBV5-1 and TRBJ2-3; the match to TRBD2 covers 7 bases. The CDR3 has 17 amino acids. Trimming removed 1 base from V and 0 bases from J; junction bases left unmatched: 8. Germline values: CDR1 SGHRS, CDR2 YFSETQ. The CDR3 spells CASSLRASGPSTDTQYF. The CDR3 coding sequence is TGCGCCAGCAGCTTGAGGGCTAGCGGTCCTAGCACAGATACGCAGTATTTT.

V gene TRBV11-1 combines with J gene TRBJ2-1; maybe TRBD1 (6 bases). Trimming shortened V by 6 bases and J by 8 bases, and 17 bases separated the two germline ends. Germline V gene sequence: CDR1 SGHAT, CDR2 FQDESV (reference sequence). CDR3 length equals 14 residues. The CDR3 DNA reads as TGTGCCAGCAGTTTCTCCCGGGACAAGCATGAGCAGTTCTTC. It codes for CASSFSRDKHEQFF.

V and J are TRBV30 and TRBJ2-1; D possibly corresponds to TRBD2 (6 bases). CDR3 length: 11 amino acids. Germline lookup yields CDR1 GTSNPN and CDR2 SVGIG (reference sequence). The germline V and J ends were trimmed by 1 base and 8 bases, with 6 bases remaining between them. The DNA for the CDR3 is TGTGCCTGGAGTGGGAGGGATGAGCAGTTCTTC. Protein product: CAWSGRDEQFF.

This sequence joins TRBV27 and TRBJ2-6; D assignment may be TRBD1 or TRBD2 (5 bases each). V lost 3 bases, J lost 0 bases, and 12 bases lay in between. The CDR3 totals 17 residues. Germline lookup yields CDR1 MNHEY and CDR2 SMNVEV (reference sequence). CDR3 bases: TGTGCCAGCAGTTTCGGGGCACGTCGCTCTGGGGCCAACGTCCTGACTTTC. It specifies CASSFGARRSGANVLTF.

DNA of the CDR3: TGTGCCAGCCAGGGACTAGTTGGCGGGGAGCTGTTTTTT. Amino acids: CASQGLVGGELFF. The chain employs TRBV7-3 and TRBJ2-2; TRBD2 aligns across 8 bases. The J segment lost 7 bases and the V segment lost 8 bases, leaving 6 bases of the junction unmatched. The length of the CDR3 is 13 residues. The V gene's germline CDR1 is SGHTA and CDR2 FQGTGA. Looking up the rest from reference TRBV7-3 and TRBJ2-2 gives the full variable domain: GAGVSQTPSNKVTEKGKYVELRCDPISGHTALYWYRQSLGQGPEFLIYFQGTGAADDSGLPNDRFFAVRPEGSVSTLKIQRTERGDSAVYLCASQGLVGGELFFGEGSRLTVL.

The chain joins TRBV5-1 to TRBJ2-1; a weak D match, TRBD2 (6 bases). Between the trimmed V and J ends, which lost 4 bases and 6 bases, there was a span of 20 bases. This CDR3 contains 16 residues. The germline V gene has CDR1 SGHRS and CDR2 YFSETQ. The CDR3 here is CASSRSLGGLGNEQFF. The CDR3 DNA follows: TGCGCCAGCAGCAGGAGCCTCGGGGGATTGGGCAATGAGCAGTTCTTC. The variable domain in full, completed from reference TRBV5-1 and TRBJ2-1, reads KAGVTQTPRYLIKTRGQQVTLSCSPISGHRSVSWYQQTPGQGLQFLFEYFSETQRNKGNFPGRFSGRQFSNSRSEMNVSTLELGDSALYLCASSRSLGGLGNEQFFGPGTRLTVL.

The rearrangement links TRBV7-3 to TRBJ2-2, with TRBD1 matching 7 bases. Germline CDR1 reads SGHTA; CDR2 reads FQGTGA. V dropped 2 bases and J dropped 4; count of bases not matched to a gene: 4. The CDR3 has 15 amino acids. CDR3 nucleotide sequence: TGTGCCAGCAGCTTATGGGGACAGTTCACCGGGGAGCTGTTTTTT. This translates into CASSLWGQFTGELFF.

The V gene is TRBV2, the J gene TRBJ2-3; D remains ambiguous. The CDR3 totals 12 residues. The V gene's germline CDR1 is SNHLY and CDR2 FYNNEI. V lost 4 bases and J 3 bases, leaving 5 bases between the germline ends. The CDR3 DNA is TGTGCCAGCAGTGGTAATACAGATACGCAGTATTTT. Translation gives CASSGNTDTQYF.

The V gene is TRBV7-2, the J gene TRBJ2-1; D unresolved. The CDR3 is 15 amino acids. The germline V and J ends were trimmed by 3 bases and 6 bases, with 15 bases remaining between them. Per the germline V gene, CDR1 is SGHTA and CDR2 is FQGNSA. For the CDR3, the DNA is TGTGCCAGCAGCTTGGTGGTTTCCTCGGGCAATGAGCAGTTCTTC. Residues: CASSLVVSSGNEQFF.

The rearrangement links TRBV28 to TRBJ1-5, with no clear D. The V and J ends lost 6 bases and 0 bases respectively, with 15 bases between them. The CDR3 has 16 residues. Germline assignment: CDR1 MDHEN and CDR2 SYDVKM. DNA for the CDR3: TGTGCCAGCAGACCTAGGTCTTATTATAGCAATCAGCCCCAGCATTTT. Amino acid sequence: CASRPRSYYSNQPQHF.